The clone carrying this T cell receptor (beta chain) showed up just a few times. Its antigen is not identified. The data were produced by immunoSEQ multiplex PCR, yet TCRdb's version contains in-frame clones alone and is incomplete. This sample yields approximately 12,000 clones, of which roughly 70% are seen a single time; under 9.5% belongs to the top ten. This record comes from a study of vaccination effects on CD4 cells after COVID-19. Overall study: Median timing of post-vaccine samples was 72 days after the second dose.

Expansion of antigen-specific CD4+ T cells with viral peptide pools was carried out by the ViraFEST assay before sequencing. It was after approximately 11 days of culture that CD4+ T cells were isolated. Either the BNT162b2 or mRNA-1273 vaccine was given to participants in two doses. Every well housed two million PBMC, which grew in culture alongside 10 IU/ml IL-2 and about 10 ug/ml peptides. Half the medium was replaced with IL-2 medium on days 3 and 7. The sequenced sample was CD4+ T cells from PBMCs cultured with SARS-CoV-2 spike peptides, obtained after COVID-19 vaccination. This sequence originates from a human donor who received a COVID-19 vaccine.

The CDR3 DNA is TGTGCCAGTACCGAAGGCTCGAGGTTGGGGAACACTGAAGCTTTCTTT. Its translation: CASTEGSRLGNTEAFF. This chain joins TRBV19 and TRBJ1-1; D is ambiguous. The CDR3 loop spans 16 amino acids. Germline lookup yields CDR1 LNHDA and CDR2 SQIVND (reference sequence). Trimming stripped 7 bases from V and 1 base from J, with 19 bases between.